Each of the 8 T cell receptor beta chains below was sequenced from the same sample in a study of T cell clonality in common variable immunodeficiency. Method: immunoSEQ multiplex PCR; TCRdb's copy keeps in-frame clones and lacks some. The repertoire shows some 45,000 clones, none seen only once; the top ten take roughly 1.9%. What was sequenced was peripheral blood mononuclear cells. Receptors were obtained from a person aged 18-70 years in good health.

This clone came up many times. The CDR3 DNA, read in part, is TGCGCCAGCCGAGACACTGGAAACACC. This codes for CASRDTGNT. The entire CDR3 reads CASRDTGNTIYF. V is TRBV5-1 and J is TRBJ1-3; unclear D gene. From the germline J gene comes the end of the CDR3, since the read stops 3 residues before it. V gave up 7 bases and J gave up 2 bases, with 7 bases separating them. The germline V gene encodes CDR1 SGHRS and CDR2 YFSETQ. The CDR3 is 12 amino acids.

This clone was seen at least ten times. The read falls 3 residues short of the CDR3 end, and the missing part is taken from the germline J gene. The chain carries TRBV7-3 and TRBJ2-7, with 7 bases matching TRBD2. Unmatched junction bases numbered 10, after V lost 5 bases and J lost 3 bases. This CDR3 contains 15 residues. The germline V gene encodes CDR1 SGHTA and CDR2 FQGTGA. The CDR3 DNA, read in part, is TGTGCCAGCAGCCCCCAAGCGGGATCCCTCTACGAG. It specifies CASSPQAGSLYE. The full CDR3 sequence reads CASSPQAGSLYEQYF.

In its sample, this clone was seen a few times. Read sequence stops 3 residues before the CDR3 end, and the germline J gene provides the missing end. This chain connects TRBV19 to TRBJ2-3; 9 bases are a match to TRBD2. This CDR3 is 16 amino acids long. The germline CDR1 and CDR2 sequences are LNHDA and SQIVND (reference sequence). With V trimmed by 3 bases and J by 7 bases, 11 bases remained unmatched. The part of the CDR3 DNA that was read is TGTGCCAGTAGTATTTCGACTAGCGGTAGTGGGAATACG. Its protein is CASSISTSGSGNT. The CDR3 in full is CASSISTSGSGNTQYF.

This clone was seen at least ten times. The read ends 3 residues early relative to the CDR3; the germline J gene fills the gap. This rearrangement joins TRBV20-1 to TRBJ2-2; a possible D gene is TRBD1 (6 bases). V lost 5 bases to trimming and J lost 3 bases, with 25 bases between them. CDR1 and CDR2 (germline): DFQATT, SNEGSKA (reference sequence). This CDR3 has 18 amino acids. CDR3 DNA, as far as it was read: TGCAGTGCTCCAATTCCTGGACAGAGGGGGATTCACACCGGGGAG. The encoded protein is CSAPIPGQRGIHTGE. The CDR3 as a whole reads CSAPIPGQRGIHTGELFF.

This clone was observed at least ten times. The CDR3 spells CAWARAGVTDTQYF. Partial CDR3 DNA: TGTGCCTGGGCAAGGGCGGGAGTGACAGATACG. This chain joins TRBV30 and TRBJ2-3; TRBD2 agrees at 7 bases. The read finishes 3 residues shy of the CDR3 end, and the germline J gene is used to complete it. J was trimmed by 3 bases and V by 5 bases; bases with no gene match: 8. This CDR3 has 14 residues. Germline assignment: CDR1 GTSNPN and CDR2 SVGIG (reference sequence).

This clone was seen repeatedly, ten times or more. The read gets to within 3 residues of the CDR3 end, and the germline J gene fills in the rest. V gene TRBV7-8 combines with J gene TRBJ2-7; 7 nucleotides line up with TRBD1. The V and J ends lost 6 bases and 2 bases, in that order; junction bases with no gene match: 10. CDR3 length equals 15 residues. Per germline, CDR1 SGHVS and CDR2 FQNEAQ. CDR3 DNA, as far as it was read: TGTGCCAGCAGTTCACGGGACAGAAAGACCTACGAG. Protein: CASSSRDRKTYE. In full, the CDR3 reads CASSSRDRKTYEQYF.

This clone occurred many times. The read falls 3 residues short of the CDR3 end, and the missing part is taken from the germline J gene. The chain is built from TRBV6-4 and TRBJ2-3, with 12 bases lining up with TRBD2. Looked up from germline, CDR1 is MRHNA and CDR2 is SNTAGT. The CDR3 runs 15 residues. V was clipped by 2 bases and J by 4 bases; unmatched bases: 1. The CDR3 here is CASSDASGGADTQYF. The sequenced part of the CDR3 DNA is TGTGCCAGCAGTGACGCTAGCGGGGGGGCAGATACG.

This clone was picked up many times. The read comes to an end 3 residues before the CDR3 does, leaving the germline J gene to fill in the end. The chain joins TRBV2 to TRBJ2-3; 7 bases map to TRBD2. J lost 4 bases, V lost 7 bases, and 8 bases had no gene match. CDR3 length: 14 residues. Germline V gene data show CDR1 as SNHLY and CDR2 as FYNNEI. CDR3 residues: CASKITSVSDTQYF. The sequenced CDR3 bases are TGTGCCAGCAAAATTACTAGCGTTTCAGATACG.